The present T cell receptor (beta chain) was sequenced within a study of cytomegalovirus exposure and HLA in healthy donors. Study observations and caveats: A missense DCLRE1C variant was associated with V- and J-gene trimming of TCR beta chains in a later analysis, and an independent cohort replicated the association. In a later analysis, the majority of CMV-associated beta chains seemingly showed HLA restriction. An assumption of roughly uniform sequencing depth across donors underlay the presence/absence analyses.

Germline assignment: CDR1 GTSNPN and CDR2 SVGIG (reference sequence). The CDR3 sequence is 13 residues long. Trimming left V 0 bases short and J 7 bases short, with 12 bases between. Researchers ran the PCR with 60 Vbeta and 13 Jbeta primers. Method: immunoSEQ multiplex PCR; TCRdb's copy keeps in-frame clones and lacks some. The sample shows about 220,000 clones, 76% of them seen only once. As for this clone: No antigen is known for it.

The receptor was derived from a man younger than 35 in good health and CMV-seronegative. Specimen: PBMCs. V usage is TRBV30 and J usage is TRBJ1-2; a weak D match, TRBD1 (6 bases). CDR3 sequence reads: CAWSVRGASGYTF. The CDR3, as DNA: TGTGCCTGGAGTGTACGGGGGGCGTCTGGCTACACCTTC.